The present entry profiles one T cell receptor (beta chain) with its context. Reverse transcription used about 0.45 to 1 ug RNA and random hexamers. TCRdb ran MiXCR on the immunoSEQ multiplex PCR reads and lists one entry per CDR3 protein. In the table there are 100,000 to 150,000 distinct CDR3 sequences, 93% of which are singletons. This CDR3 contains 14 residues. Germline V gene data show CDR1 as MNHNS and CDR2 as SASEGT. Trimming cost V 7 bases and J 1 base, with 8 bases left between them. This record belongs to a study of CD8 T cells in Susac syndrome. The chain employs TRBV6-1 and TRBJ2-6; D is unresolved. The receptor's source is a human donor with multiple sclerosis. Sample: CD4+ T cells from PBMCs. CDR3 nucleotide sequence: TGTGCCAGCACTCGGAATTCTGGGGCCAACGTCCTGACTTTC. This codes for CASTRNSGANVLTF.